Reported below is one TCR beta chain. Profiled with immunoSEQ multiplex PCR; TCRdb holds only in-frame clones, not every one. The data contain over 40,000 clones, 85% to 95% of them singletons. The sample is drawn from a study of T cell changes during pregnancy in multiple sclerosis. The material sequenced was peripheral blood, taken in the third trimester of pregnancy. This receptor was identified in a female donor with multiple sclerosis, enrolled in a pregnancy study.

The CDR3 DNA follows: TGTGCCAGCAGATTAGAGGTATCCTACAATGAGCAGTTCTTC. Translation gives CASRLEVSYNEQFF. The chain combines TRBV28 with TRBJ2-1; D call uncertain. The V and J ends lost 6 bases and 1 base respectively, with 10 bases between them. CDR1 is MDHEN, CDR2 SYDVKM, per germline. This CDR3 is 14 amino acids long.